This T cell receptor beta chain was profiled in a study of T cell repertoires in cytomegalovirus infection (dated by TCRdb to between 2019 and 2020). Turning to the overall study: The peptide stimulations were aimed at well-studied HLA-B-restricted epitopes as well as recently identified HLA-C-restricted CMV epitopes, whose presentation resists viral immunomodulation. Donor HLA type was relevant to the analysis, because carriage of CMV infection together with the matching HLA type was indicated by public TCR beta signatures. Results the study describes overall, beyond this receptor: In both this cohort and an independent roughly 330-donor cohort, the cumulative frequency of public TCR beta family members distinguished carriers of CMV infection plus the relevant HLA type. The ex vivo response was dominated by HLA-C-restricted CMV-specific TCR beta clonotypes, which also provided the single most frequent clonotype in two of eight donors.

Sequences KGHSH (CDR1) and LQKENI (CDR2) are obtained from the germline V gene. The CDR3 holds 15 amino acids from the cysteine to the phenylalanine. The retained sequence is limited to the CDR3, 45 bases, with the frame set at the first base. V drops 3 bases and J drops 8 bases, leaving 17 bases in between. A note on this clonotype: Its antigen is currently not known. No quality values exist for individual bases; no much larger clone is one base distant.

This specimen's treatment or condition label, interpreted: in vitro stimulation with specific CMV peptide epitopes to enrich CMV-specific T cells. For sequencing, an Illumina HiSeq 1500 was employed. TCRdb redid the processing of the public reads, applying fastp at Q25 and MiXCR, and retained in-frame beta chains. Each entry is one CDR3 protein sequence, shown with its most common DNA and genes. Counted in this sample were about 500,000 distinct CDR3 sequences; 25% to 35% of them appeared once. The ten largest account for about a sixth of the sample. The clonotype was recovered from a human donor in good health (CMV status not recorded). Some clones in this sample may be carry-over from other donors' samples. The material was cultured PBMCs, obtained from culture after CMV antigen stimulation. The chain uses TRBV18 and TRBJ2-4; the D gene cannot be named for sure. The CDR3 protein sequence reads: CASSPPPGGSDIQYF. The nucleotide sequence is TGTGCCAGCTCACCCCCACCCGGTGGGTCGGACATTCAGTACTTC.